The present entry profiles one T cell receptor beta chain with its context. Its antigen remains unidentified. CDR3 size: 16 residues. CDR1 and CDR2 from the germline V gene are DFQATT and SNEGSKA (reference sequence). V trimming: 3 bases; J trimming: 6 bases; junction bases outside the gene matches: 17. This entry comes from a study of tumor and adjacent non-tumor tissue in lung cancer. Overall study context: There were roughly 11 adenocarcinoma, a couple of squamous cell carcinoma and 1 small cell lung cancer cases.

Findings and limits, study-wide: Compared with tumor, normal lung showed significantly lower TCR diversity. In normal lung, the top 100 clones were significantly more dominant than in tumor.

TCRbeta libraries were built with three rounds of nested PCR, modified from ARM-PCR. From the multiplex PCR reads, TCRdb called clonotypes with MiXCR, one entry per CDR3 protein. The data show 90,000 to 100,000 distinct CDR3 sequences, more than 80% seen once. This sample's RNA came from whole unsorted tissue. This non-tumor lung sample came from over 3 cm beyond the tumor edge. Donors were chemotherapy-naive, newly diagnosed lung cancer surgical patients in China, August–late 2014. The chain joins TRBV20-1 to TRBJ2-7; TRBD2 aligns across 7 bases. The sequence derives from a man between 60 and 75 years old with small cell lung cancer. The sequenced sample was distant non-tumor lung tissue. In nucleotides, the CDR3 is TGCAGTGCTAGTGATCATCAGGGCGGGAGTAAGGGCGAGCAGTACTTC. This codes for CSASDHQGGSKGEQYF.